This entry lists 21 T cell receptor beta chains sequenced from one sample in a study of CD8 T cells in Susac syndrome. Random hexamers were used to reverse transcribe roughly 0.45 to 1 ug of RNA. TCRdb itself ran the immunoSEQ multiplex PCR reads through MiXCR, one entry per CDR3 protein. This sample has more than 55,000 distinct CDR3 sequences; under 96% occur once, and the top ten carry 0.11%. Sequencing input: CD4+ T cells from PBMCs. These receptors came from a human donor with multiple sclerosis.

CDR3 DNA: TGTGCCAGCACCGACACTTTTGAAGGGGCAAGAGCTTTCTTT. Translated: CASTDTFEGARAFF. This sequence joins TRBV6-5 and TRBJ1-1; D possibly corresponds to TRBD1 (5 bases). Trimming left V 7 bases short and J 10 bases short, with 22 bases between. Germline V CDR1 and CDR2: MNHEY, SVGAGI. This CDR3 spans 14 amino acids.

The chain uses TRBV6-4 and TRBJ1-1; D not certain. CDR1 MRHNA and CDR2 SNTAGT come from the germline V gene. The CDR3 runs 13 residues. The V end lost 4 bases, the J end lost 3 bases, and 9 bases lay between the germline ends. Here the CDR3 reads CASSVRQDTEAFF. For the CDR3, the DNA is TGTGCCAGCAGTGTCCGGCAGGACACTGAAGCTTTCTTT.

The chain has TRBV30 and TRBJ1-2; no reliable D call. V was shortened by 0 bases and J by 1 base, with 3 bases between the two germline ends. In germline, CDR1 is GTSNPN, CDR2 SVGIG (reference sequence). The CDR3 loop spans 12 amino acids. The CDR3 sequence: CAWSVHNYGYTF. CDR3 in DNA: TGTGCCTGGAGTGTACATAACTATGGCTACACCTTC.

This clonotype has more than one count but fewer than ten. The DNA for the CDR3 is TGTGCCAGCAGTTGGACGGCAGATACGCAGTATTTT. Residues: CASSWTADTQYF. J is TRBJ2-3 and V is TRBV12-3 or TRBV12-4; D not resolved. This CDR3 is 12 amino acids long. Trimming took 4 bases from V and 4 from J, leaving 6 bases between them.

The V gene is TRBV12-3 or TRBV12-4, the J gene TRBJ2-1; TRBD1 matches 8 bases. V dropped 6 bases and J dropped 3; count of bases not matched to a gene: 4. The CDR3 spans 14 residues. The CDR3 reads CASSRTGLYNEQFF. The CDR3 nucleotides are TGTGCCAGCAGCCGGACAGGGCTCTACAATGAGCAGTTCTTC.

This sequence joins TRBV28 and TRBJ1-2; D might be TRBD1 (6 bases). Germline CDR1 reads MDHEN; CDR2 reads SYDVKM. V was trimmed by 5 bases and J by 8 bases, leaving 9 bases between them. The CDR3 runs 11 residues. The CDR3 spells CASSNRVGYTF. CDR3 nucleotide sequence: TGTGCCAGCAGTAACAGGGTCGGCTACACCTTC.

The chain recombines TRBV6-1 with TRBJ1-5; TRBD1 aligns across 9 bases. Trimming removed 5 bases from V and 2 bases from J; junction bases left unmatched: 13. CDR1 is MNHNS and CDR2 is SASEGT in the germline V gene. The CDR3 is made up of 18 amino acids. CDR3 DNA sequence: TGTGCCAGCAGTCCACAGGGGGCCTGGGCCCTGGGCAATCAGCCCCAGCATTTT. This translates into CASSPQGAWALGNQPQHF.

The genes are TRBV24-1 and TRBJ2-3, with D perhaps matching TRBD1 (5 bases). CDR1 KGHDR and CDR2 SFDVKD come from the germline V gene. CDR3 size: 16 residues. V was cut by 4 bases and J by 5 bases, with 18 bases left in between. The CDR3 coding sequence is TGTGCCACCAGTGAGGGGCTAGTCTGGGTGGGAGATACGCAGTATTTT. Protein sequence: CATSEGLVWVGDTQYF.

The J gene is TRBJ2-1, the V gene TRBV7-8; D remains unclear. CDR1 is SGHVS, CDR2 FQNEAQ, per germline. The CDR3 loop spans 13 amino acids. V lost 5 bases and J 6 bases, leaving 11 bases between the germline ends. This CDR3 reads CASSRGLGNEQFF. The CDR3 region has the DNA TGTGCCAGCAGCCGCGGTCTCGGCAATGAGCAGTTCTTC.

This clonotype was detected once. This chain uses TRBV12-3 or TRBV12-4 with TRBJ1-5, with 9 bases lining up with TRBD1. Trimming at V came to 6 bases and at J to 7 bases, leaving 10 bases not matched to a gene. The CDR3 runs 15 residues. The CDR3 nucleotides are TGTGCCAGCAGCTTACAGGGGGCGGGTGCCCAGCCCCAGCATTTT. This sequence encodes CASSLQGAGAQPQHF.

The chain is built from TRBV5-1 and TRBJ2-5, with D unclear. Germline V gene data show CDR1 as SGHRS and CDR2 as YFSETQ. The CDR3 length is 14 residues. V lost 4 bases and J 0 bases, leaving 10 bases between the germline ends. The CDR3 is CASSPRKYQETQYF. DNA for the CDR3: TGCGCCAGCAGCCCCAGAAAGTACCAAGAGACCCAGTACTTC.

This chain uses TRBV5-1 with TRBJ2-1; 7 bases are a match to TRBD1. In germline, CDR1 is SGHRS, CDR2 YFSETQ. V was clipped by 7 bases and J by 9 bases; unmatched bases: 16. This CDR3 region has 15 residues. The CDR3 nucleotides read TGCGCCAGCGGCGGACAGGAAGGGTTTTATGGTGAGCAGTTCTTC. It codes for CASGGQEGFYGEQFF.

The V call is TRBV7-2, the J call TRBJ2-1, with 9 bases fitting TRBD2. Germline assignment: CDR1 SGHTA and CDR2 FQGNSA. V lost 3 bases to trimming and J lost 6 bases; unmatched junction nucleotides: 6. The CDR3 is 15 amino acids. CDR3 region: CASSFMSGGSNEQFF. CDR3 in DNA: TGTGCCAGCAGCTTTATGAGCGGGGGGAGCAATGAGCAGTTCTTC.

V gene TRBV12-3 or TRBV12-4 combines with J gene TRBJ1-2; no clear D gene. This CDR3 is built from 15 residues. V was pared by 0 bases and J by 0 bases, with 8 bases between. CDR3 in DNA: TGTGCCAGCAGTTTAGCTGGCGGATCTAACTATGGCTACACCTTC. This gives the protein CASSLAGGSNYGYTF.

This clonotype appeared a single time. The chain combines TRBV7-9 with TRBJ1-2; D is unclear. Trimming cost V 1 base and J 6 bases, with 12 bases left between them. In germline, CDR1 is SEHNR, CDR2 FQNEAQ (reference sequence). There are 14 residues in the CDR3. The CDR3 DNA reads as TGTGCCAGCAGCTTAGACCCGATGGCCCATGGCTACACCTTC. Its protein product is CASSLDPMAHGYTF. The full variable domain, with the rest looked up from reference TRBV7-9 and TRBJ1-2, is DTGVSQNPRHKITKRGQNVTFRCDPISEHNRLYWYRQTLGQGPEFLTYFQNEAQLEKSRLLSDRFSAERPKGSFSTLEIQRTEQGDSAMYLCASSLDPMAHGYTFGSGTRLTVV.

The chain has TRBV12-3 or TRBV12-4 and TRBJ1-3, with D hard to call. The CDR3 extends over 13 amino acids. V was clipped by 3 bases and J by 2 bases, with 5 bases between them. The CDR3 here is CASSLGTGNTIYF. CDR3 bases: TGTGCCAGCAGTTTGGGGACTGGAAACACCATATATTTT.

Only a few counts were recorded for this clonotype. V is TRBV7-9 and J is TRBJ1-6, with 9 nucleotides matching TRBD1. After removal of 3 bases from V and 9 bases from J, the junction contained 6 bases not matched to a gene. The CDR3 has 15 residues. CDR1 is SEHNR and CDR2 is FQNEAQ in the germline V gene (reference sequence). The CDR3 is CASSLQQGAFSPLHF. The CDR3 nucleotides read TGTGCCAGCAGCTTGCAACAGGGGGCGTTTTCACCCCTCCACTTT.

The chain joins TRBV28 to TRBJ2-2; no firm D call. The CDR3 consists of 17 residues. Trimming removed 3 bases from V and 0 bases from J, with 14 bases in between. Germline V gives CDR1 MDHEN, CDR2 SYDVKM. CDR3 DNA sequence: TGTGCCAGCAGTTTCCTTGGCAGGAAGGCGAACACCGGGGAGCTGTTTTTT. It translates to CASSFLGRKANTGELFF.

The chain joins TRBV11-2 to TRBJ2-7, with D perhaps matching TRBD2 (5 bases). The CDR3 totals 13 residues. The germline V gene has CDR1 SGHAT and CDR2 FQNNGV. Trimming left V 3 bases short and J 6 bases short, with 12 bases between. The CDR3 is CASSFPGISEQYF. In nucleotides, the CDR3 is TGTGCCAGCAGCTTCCCGGGGATCAGCGAGCAGTACTTC. The variable domain in full, with the rest retrieved from reference TRBV11-2 and TRBJ2-7, is EAGVAQSPRYKIIEKRQSVAFWCNPISGHATLYWYQQILGQGPKLLIQFQNNGVVDDSQLPKDRFSAERLKGVDSTLKIQPAKLEDSAVYLCASSFPGISEQYFGPGTRLTVT.

The chain links TRBV12-3 or TRBV12-4 to TRBJ2-1; D may be TRBD2 (5 bases). The CDR3 runs to 15 residues. The V end was cut by 1 base, the J end by 2 bases, with 9 bases between. CDR3 DNA: TGTGCCAGCAGTTTAGGGGGAGATGCCTACAATGAGCAGTTCTTC. Residues: CASSLGGDAYNEQFF.

CDR3 sequence: CASSFGLGPDTQYF. The CDR3 DNA reads as TGCGCCAGCAGCTTTGGATTGGGTCCAGATACGCAGTATTTT. The J gene is TRBJ2-3, the V gene TRBV5-1; D call uncertain. V was clipped by 2 bases and J by 4 bases, with 11 bases between them. The V gene's germline CDR1 is SGHRS and CDR2 YFSETQ. The CDR3 extends over 14 amino acids.